This is a list of T cell receptor beta chains from one sample in a study of blood T cell repertoires in COVID-19. Profiled with immunoSEQ multiplex PCR; TCRdb holds only in-frame clones, not every one. The sample lists about 350,000 clones, about 90% occurring once. The sequencing input was PBMCs or T cells enriched from blood (not recorded which). Every receptor here comes from a woman younger than 45 who had recovered from COVID-19. CDR3s include the opening cysteine and the closing phenylalanine or tryptophan. The D gene is left open where the match is weak. Clone size is not always given. Where it is, it says once, few, many or a class for expanded clones.

d_gene: -; v_gene: TRBV5-1; abundance: -; j_gene: TRBJ1-1; CDR3aa: CASSLSQQGEAFF; CDR3nt: TGCGCCAGCAGCTTGTCTCAGCAGGGGGAAGCTTTCTTT
d_gene: -; v_gene: TRBV28; abundance: -; j_gene: TRBJ1-1; CDR3aa: CASSLGGTVNTEAFF; CDR3nt: TGTGCCAGCAGTTTAGGCGGGACGGTGAACACTGAAGCTTTCTTT
d_gene: TRBD2; v_gene: TRBV2; abundance: -; j_gene: TRBJ2-1; CDR3aa: CASRGIKGLAGASSYNEQFF; CDR3nt: TGTGCCAGCAGGGGGATTAAAGGACTAGCGGGCGCTTCCTCCTACAATGAGCAGTTCTTC
d_gene: -; v_gene: TRBV13; abundance: -; j_gene: TRBJ2-1; CDR3aa: CASSLVGATTTEQFF; CDR3nt: TGTGCCAGCAGCTTAGTAGGGGCCACCACCACGGAGCAGTTCTTC
d_gene: TRBD2; v_gene: TRBV5-1; abundance: -; j_gene: TRBJ2-1; CDR3aa: CASRGLASPYNEQFF; CDR3nt: TGCGCCAGCAGAGGACTAGCGTCACCTTACAATGAGCAGTTCTTC
d_gene: -; v_gene: TRBV7-9; abundance: -; j_gene: TRBJ2-3; CDR3aa: CASSLDVSGFTDTQYF; CDR3nt: TGTGCCAGCAGCTTAGATGTTTCAGGTTTCACAGATACGCAGTATTTT
d_gene: -; v_gene: TRBV5-1; abundance: -; j_gene: TRBJ1-1; CDR3aa: CASSEQGGDTEAFF; CDR3nt: TGCGCCAGCAGTGAACAGGGTGGGGACACTGAAGCTTTCTTT
d_gene: TRBD1; v_gene: TRBV4-1; abundance: -; j_gene: TRBJ1-1; CDR3aa: CASSPGQGVMNTEAFF; CDR3nt: TGCGCCAGCAGCCCGGGACAGGGGGTGATGAACACTGAAGCTTTCTTT
d_gene: TRBD2; v_gene: TRBV5-8; abundance: -; j_gene: TRBJ2-1; CDR3aa: CASSLAGGSGGPRNNEQFF; CDR3nt: TGTGCCAGCAGCTTGGCCGGGGGGTCGGGAGGGCCGAGAAACAATGAGCAGTTCTTC
d_gene: -; v_gene: TRBV7-6; abundance: -; j_gene: TRBJ2-2; CDR3aa: CASSLPGTNNTGELFF; CDR3nt: TGTGCCAGCAGCCTCCCCGGGACAAATAACACCGGGGAGCTGTTTTTT
d_gene: TRBD1; v_gene: TRBV19; abundance: -; j_gene: TRBJ1-2; CDR3aa: CASNKLVDRGLGYTF; CDR3nt: TGTGCCAGTAATAAGTTGGTGGACAGGGGGCTTGGCTACACCTTC
d_gene: TRBD2; v_gene: TRBV6-5; abundance: -; j_gene: TRBJ2-1; CDR3aa: CASSSSGSWNEQFF; CDR3nt: TGTGCCAGCAGCTCTAGCGGGAGTTGGAATGAGCAGTTCTTC
d_gene: -; v_gene: TRBV6-5; abundance: -; j_gene: TRBJ2-3; CDR3aa: CASRPGLGGMYF; CDR3nt: TGTGCCAGCAGGCCGGGACTCGGAGGAATGTATTTT
d_gene: TRBD1; v_gene: TRBV5-4; abundance: -; j_gene: TRBJ1-4; CDR3aa: CASSYDPGQVNEKLFF; CDR3nt: TGTGCCAGCAGTTACGACCCGGGACAGGTTAATGAAAAACTGTTTTTT
d_gene: -; v_gene: TRBV6-5; abundance: -; j_gene: TRBJ1-4; CDR3aa: CASRRQDPNEKLFF; CDR3nt: TGTGCCAGCAGGCGACAGGACCCTAATGAAAAACTGTTTTTT
d_gene: -; v_gene: TRBV5-6; abundance: -; j_gene: TRBJ2-2; CDR3aa: CASSPVIIDSPNTGELFF; CDR3nt: TGTGCCAGCAGCCCAGTGATAATAGACAGTCCGAACACCGGGGAGCTGTTTTTT
d_gene: TRBD2; v_gene: TRBV7-8; abundance: -; j_gene: TRBJ2-7; CDR3aa: CASSLVWQREVGEQYF; CDR3nt: TGTGCCAGCAGCTTAGTATGGCAGCGGGAGGTAGGCGAGCAGTACTTC
d_gene: TRBD1; v_gene: TRBV30; abundance: -; j_gene: TRBJ1-5; CDR3aa: CAWSNGQGSNQPQHF; CDR3nt: TGTGCCTGGAGTAATGGACAGGGTAGCAATCAGCCCCAGCATTTT
d_gene: TRBD2; v_gene: TRBV30; abundance: -; j_gene: TRBJ2-5; CDR3aa: CAWSPPVGLAGILQETQYF; CDR3nt: TGTGCCTGGAGTCCACCTGTGGGACTAGCGGGGATCCTCCAAGAGACCCAGTACTTC
d_gene: -; v_gene: TRBV27; abundance: -; j_gene: TRBJ2-5; CDR3aa: CATSQGVGETQYF; CDR3nt: TGTGCCACCTCACAGGGAGTGGGAGAGACCCAGTACTTC
d_gene: TRBD2; v_gene: TRBV2; abundance: -; j_gene: TRBJ2-5; CDR3aa: CASREAASGGPPYF; CDR3nt: TGTGCCAGCAGGGAGGCGGCTAGCGGGGGTCCCCCGTACTTC
d_gene: -; v_gene: TRBV7-7; abundance: -; j_gene: TRBJ2-2; CDR3aa: CATRRGRDTGELFF; CDR3nt: TGTGCTACGAGAAGGGGTCGAGACACCGGGGAGCTGTTTTTT
d_gene: TRBD2; v_gene: TRBV28; abundance: -; j_gene: TRBJ2-7; CDR3aa: CASSSTGLVPSYEQYF; CDR3nt: TGTGCCAGCAGTTCCACAGGACTAGTGCCCTCCTACGAGCAGTACTTC
d_gene: -; v_gene: TRBV27; abundance: once; j_gene: TRBJ2-7; CDR3aa: CASSLSPGFYYEQYF; CDR3nt: TGTGCCAGCAGTTTAAGCCCAGGTTTTTACTACGAGCAGTACTTC
d_gene: -; v_gene: TRBV6-1; abundance: -; j_gene: TRBJ1-1; CDR3aa: CASSARQGGFWTTEAFF; CDR3nt: TGTGCCAGCAGTGCCCGCCAGGGAGGGTTTTGGACCACTGAAGCTTTCTTT
d_gene: -; v_gene: TRBV28; abundance: -; j_gene: TRBJ1-5; CDR3aa: CASSQTGYGQPQHF; CDR3nt: TGTGCCAGCAGCCAAACAGGGTATGGCCAGCCCCAGCATTTT
d_gene: TRBD2; v_gene: TRBV13; abundance: once; j_gene: TRBJ2-3; CDR3aa: CASSLRTSGVTDTQYF; CDR3nt: TGTGCCAGCAGCCTCAGGACTAGCGGGGTTACAGATACGCAGTATTTT
d_gene: TRBD2; v_gene: TRBV7-6; abundance: -; j_gene: TRBJ2-3; CDR3aa: CASSLELADADTQYF; CDR3nt: TGTGCCAGCAGCTTAGAACTAGCGGACGCAGATACGCAGTATTTT
d_gene: -; v_gene: TRBV9; abundance: -; j_gene: TRBJ1-2; CDR3aa: CASSVGEGGPYGYTF; CDR3nt: TGTGCCAGCAGCGTAGGTGAGGGGGGGCCCTATGGCTACACCTTC
d_gene: TRBD1; v_gene: TRBV2; abundance: -; j_gene: TRBJ1-1; CDR3aa: CASRDRVVTEAFF; CDR3nt: TGTGCCAGCAGAGACAGGGTGGTCACTGAAGCTTTCTTT
d_gene: -; v_gene: TRBV5-1; abundance: -; j_gene: TRBJ1-5; CDR3aa: CASSPQQPQHF; CDR3nt: TGCGCCAGCAGCCCACAGCAGCCCCAGCATTTT
d_gene: TRBD1; v_gene: TRBV7-2; abundance: -; j_gene: TRBJ2-5; CDR3aa: CASSPGQGARQTQYF; CDR3nt: TGTGCCAGCAGCCCGGGACAGGGGGCTCGGCAGACCCAGTACTTC
d_gene: -; v_gene: TRBV30; abundance: -; j_gene: TRBJ1-2; CDR3aa: CAWSGEGYGYTF; CDR3nt: TGTGCCTGGAGTGGAGAGGGCTATGGCTACACCTTC
d_gene: -; v_gene: TRBV27; abundance: -; j_gene: TRBJ2-1; CDR3aa: CASRIRESSYNEQFF; CDR3nt: TGTGCCAGCAGGATCAGGGAAAGCTCCTACAATGAGCAGTTCTTC
d_gene: -; v_gene: TRBV10-3; abundance: few; j_gene: TRBJ1-2; CDR3aa: CAISDRSYGYTF; CDR3nt: TGTGCCATCAGTGATCGGAGCTATGGCTACACCTTC
d_gene: TRBD2; v_gene: TRBV11-2; abundance: -; j_gene: TRBJ2-1; CDR3aa: CASSTTSGGPGDNEQFF; CDR3nt: TGTGCCAGCAGCACTACTAGCGGGGGGCCAGGTGACAATGAGCAGTTCTTC
d_gene: -; v_gene: TRBV5-1; abundance: -; j_gene: TRBJ2-1; CDR3aa: CASSFGEGEQFF; CDR3nt: TGCGCCAGCAGCTTTGGAGAGGGCGAGCAGTTCTTC
d_gene: -; v_gene: TRBV2; abundance: -; j_gene: TRBJ1-1; CDR3aa: CASSILSTDTEAFF; CDR3nt: TGTGCCAGCAGTATACTTTCAACGGACACTGAAGCTTTCTTT